Included here is one T cell receptor (beta chain) sequence, with context. This specimen belongs to a study of CD8+CD57+ T cells in acquired aplastic anemia. The study profiled TCR beta VDJ and CDR3 using genomic DNA as template. Each CDR3 protein gets one entry after TCRdb re-called the reads with MiXCR. The repertoire holds 150,000 to 200,000 distinct CDR3 sequences, with roughly half as singletons. V was pared by 1 base and J by 5 bases, with 11 bases between. Germline V gene data show CDR1 as KGHDR and CDR2 as SFDVKD. There are 15 residues in the CDR3. Patients chosen for sequencing had CD8+CD57+ cells that had expanded, as shown by flow cytometry.

This receptor was obtained from a human donor with aplastic anemia. The J gene is TRBJ2-1, the V gene TRBV24-1; weak D call: TRBD2 (6 bases). Sequenced sample: sorted CD4+, CD8+, or CD8+CD57+ T cells (not recorded which) from PBMCs. CDR3 DNA: TGTGCCACCAGTGATTTTGGAGGGGTAAACAATGAGCAGTTCTTC. Amino acids: CATSDFGGVNNEQFF.